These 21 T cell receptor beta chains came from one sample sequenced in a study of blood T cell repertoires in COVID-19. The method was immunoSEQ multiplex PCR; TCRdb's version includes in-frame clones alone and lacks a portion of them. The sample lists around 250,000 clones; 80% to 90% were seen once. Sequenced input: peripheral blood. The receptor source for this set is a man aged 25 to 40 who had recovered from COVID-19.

The DNA for the CDR3 is TGTGCCAGCAGTGAGACATTGACAATGAACACTGAAGCTTTCTTT. As protein: CASSETLTMNTEAFF. The chain employs TRBV2 and TRBJ1-1; no definite D call. The CDR3 sequence is 15 residues long. CDR1 SNHLY and CDR2 FYNNEI come from the germline V gene. V was trimmed by 3 bases and J by 0 bases, leaving 11 bases between them.

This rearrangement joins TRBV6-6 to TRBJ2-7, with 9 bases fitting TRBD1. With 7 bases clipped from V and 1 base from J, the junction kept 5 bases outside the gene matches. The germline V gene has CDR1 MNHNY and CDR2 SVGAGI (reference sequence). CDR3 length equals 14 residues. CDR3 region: CASITGTGSYEQYF. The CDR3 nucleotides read TGTGCCAGCATCACCGGGACAGGGTCCTACGAGCAGTACTTC.

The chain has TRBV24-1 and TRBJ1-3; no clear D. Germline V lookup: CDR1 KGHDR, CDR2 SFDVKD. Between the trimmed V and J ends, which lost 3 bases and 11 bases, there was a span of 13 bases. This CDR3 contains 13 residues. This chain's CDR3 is CATSDAAWEPIYF. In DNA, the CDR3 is TGTGCCACCAGTGATGCCGCTTGGGAGCCCATATATTTT.

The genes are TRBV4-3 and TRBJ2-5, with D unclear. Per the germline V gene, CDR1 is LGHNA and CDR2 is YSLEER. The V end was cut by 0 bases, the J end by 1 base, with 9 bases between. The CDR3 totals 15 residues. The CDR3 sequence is CASSQDTAGQETQYF. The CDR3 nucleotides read TGCGCCAGCAGCCAAGATACCGCCGGCCAAGAGACCCAGTACTTC.

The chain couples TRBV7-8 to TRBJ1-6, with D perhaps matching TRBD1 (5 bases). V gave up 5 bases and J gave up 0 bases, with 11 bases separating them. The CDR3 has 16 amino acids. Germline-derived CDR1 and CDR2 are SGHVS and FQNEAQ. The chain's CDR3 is CASSRDFSSYNSPLHF. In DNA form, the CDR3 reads TGTGCCAGCAGCCGGGACTTCAGCTCCTATAATTCACCCCTCCACTTT.

CDR3: CATASSGRWEEYEQYF. The CDR3, as DNA: TGTGCCACTGCCTCATCGGGACGCTGGGAGGAGTACGAGCAGTACTTC. J is TRBJ2-7 and V is TRBV19, with D perhaps TRBD2 (6 bases). CDR1 LNHDA and CDR2 SQIVND come from the germline V gene (reference sequence). The V and J ends lost 10 bases and 4 bases respectively, with 26 bases between them. CDR3 length: 16 residues.

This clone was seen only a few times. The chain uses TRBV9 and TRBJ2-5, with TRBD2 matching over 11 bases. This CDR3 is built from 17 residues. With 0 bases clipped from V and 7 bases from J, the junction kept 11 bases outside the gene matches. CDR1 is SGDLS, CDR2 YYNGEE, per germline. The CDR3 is CASSVEGSGGARGTQYF. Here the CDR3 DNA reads TGTGCCAGCAGCGTAGAAGGTAGCGGGGGGGCCCGCGGGACCCAGTACTTC. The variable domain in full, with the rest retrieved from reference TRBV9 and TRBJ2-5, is DSGVTQTPKHLITATGQRVTLRCSPRSGDLSVYWYQQSLDQGLQFLIQYYNGEERAKGNILERFSAQQFPDLHSELNLSSLELGDSALYFCASSVEGSGGARGTQYFGPGTRLLVL.

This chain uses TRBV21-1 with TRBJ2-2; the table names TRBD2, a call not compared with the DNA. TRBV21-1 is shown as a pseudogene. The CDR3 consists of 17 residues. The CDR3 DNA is TGTGCCAGCAGCAACCGACCTGCGAGGGTCGGGTCCGGGGAGCTGTTTTTT. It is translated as CASSNRPARVGSGELFF.

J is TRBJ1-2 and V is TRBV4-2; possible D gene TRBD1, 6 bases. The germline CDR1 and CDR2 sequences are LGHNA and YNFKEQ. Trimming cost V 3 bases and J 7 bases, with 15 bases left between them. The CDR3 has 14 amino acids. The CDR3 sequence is CASSQGDRLGGYTF. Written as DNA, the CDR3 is TGTGCCAGCAGCCAGGGCGACAGGCTCGGTGGCTACACCTTC.

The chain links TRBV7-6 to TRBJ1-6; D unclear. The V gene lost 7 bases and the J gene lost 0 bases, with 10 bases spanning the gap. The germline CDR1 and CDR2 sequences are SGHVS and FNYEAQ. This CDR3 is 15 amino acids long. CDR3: CASTTYSSYNSPLHF. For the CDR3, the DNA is TGTGCCAGCACCACATACAGCTCCTATAATTCACCCCTCCACTTT.

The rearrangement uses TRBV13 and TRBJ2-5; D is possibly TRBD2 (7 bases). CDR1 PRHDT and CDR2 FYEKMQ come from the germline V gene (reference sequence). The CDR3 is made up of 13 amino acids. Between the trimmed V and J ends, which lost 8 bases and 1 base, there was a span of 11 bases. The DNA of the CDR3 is TGTGCCAGCGGACAGCGGGGCCAAGAGACCCAGTACTTC. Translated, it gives CASGQRGQETQYF.

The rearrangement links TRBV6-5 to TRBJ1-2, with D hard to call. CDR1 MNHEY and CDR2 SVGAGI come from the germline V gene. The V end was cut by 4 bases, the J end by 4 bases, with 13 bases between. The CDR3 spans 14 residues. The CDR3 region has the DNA TGTGCCAGCAGTTGGGAGGGAGGAGGCTATGGCTACACCTTC. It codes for CASSWEGGGYGYTF.

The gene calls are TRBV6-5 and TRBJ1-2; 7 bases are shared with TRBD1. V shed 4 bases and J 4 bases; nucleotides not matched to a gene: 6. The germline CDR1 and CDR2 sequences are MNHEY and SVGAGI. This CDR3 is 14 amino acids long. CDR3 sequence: CASSFGQAAYGYTF. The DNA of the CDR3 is TGTGCCAGCAGTTTTGGACAGGCTGCCTATGGCTACACCTTC.

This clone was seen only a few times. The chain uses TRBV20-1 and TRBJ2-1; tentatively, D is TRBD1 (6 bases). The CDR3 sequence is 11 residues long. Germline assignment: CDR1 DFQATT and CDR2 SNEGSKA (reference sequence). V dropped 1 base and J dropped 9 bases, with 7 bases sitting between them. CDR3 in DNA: TGCAGTGCTAGAGCGGACAGTGAGCAGTTCTTC. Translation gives CSARADSEQFF.

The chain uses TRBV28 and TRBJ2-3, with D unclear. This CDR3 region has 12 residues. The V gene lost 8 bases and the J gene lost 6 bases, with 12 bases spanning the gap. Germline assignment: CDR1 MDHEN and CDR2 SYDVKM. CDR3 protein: CASCSRRDTQYF. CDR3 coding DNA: TGTGCCAGCTGTTCCCGGCGGGATACGCAGTATTTT.

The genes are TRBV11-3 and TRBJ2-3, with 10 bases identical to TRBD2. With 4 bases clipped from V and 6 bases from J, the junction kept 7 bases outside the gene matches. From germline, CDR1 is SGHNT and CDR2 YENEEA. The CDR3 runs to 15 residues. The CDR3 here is CASSWGGLATDTQYF. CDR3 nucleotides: TGTGCCAGCAGCTGGGGGGGACTAGCGACCGATACGCAGTATTTT.

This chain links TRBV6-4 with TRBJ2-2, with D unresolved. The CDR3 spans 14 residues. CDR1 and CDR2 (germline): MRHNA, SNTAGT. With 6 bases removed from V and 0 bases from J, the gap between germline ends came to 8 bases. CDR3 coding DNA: TGTGCCAGCAGCCCCCGTCCGAACACCGGGGAGCTGTTTTTT. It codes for CASSPRPNTGELFF.

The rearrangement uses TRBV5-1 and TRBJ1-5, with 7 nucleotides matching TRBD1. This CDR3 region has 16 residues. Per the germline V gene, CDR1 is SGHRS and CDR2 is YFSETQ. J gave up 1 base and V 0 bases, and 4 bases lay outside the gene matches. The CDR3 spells CASSLEAGGSNQPQHF. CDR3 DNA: TGCGCCAGCAGCTTGGAGGCAGGGGGGAGCAATCAGCCCCAGCATTTT.

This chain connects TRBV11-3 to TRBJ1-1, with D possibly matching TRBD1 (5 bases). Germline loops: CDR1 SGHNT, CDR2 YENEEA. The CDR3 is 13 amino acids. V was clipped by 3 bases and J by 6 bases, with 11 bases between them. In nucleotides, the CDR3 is TGTGCCAGCAGCTTTACAGGAAACGCTGAAGCTTTCTTT. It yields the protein CASSFTGNAEAFF.

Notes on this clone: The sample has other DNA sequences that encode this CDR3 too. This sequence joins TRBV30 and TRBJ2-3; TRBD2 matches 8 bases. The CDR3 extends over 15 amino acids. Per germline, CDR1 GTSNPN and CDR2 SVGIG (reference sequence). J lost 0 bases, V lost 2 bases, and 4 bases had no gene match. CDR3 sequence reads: CAWSPGGASTDTQYF. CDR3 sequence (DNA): TGTGCCTGGAGTCCCGGGGGGGCGAGCACAGATACGCAGTATTTT.

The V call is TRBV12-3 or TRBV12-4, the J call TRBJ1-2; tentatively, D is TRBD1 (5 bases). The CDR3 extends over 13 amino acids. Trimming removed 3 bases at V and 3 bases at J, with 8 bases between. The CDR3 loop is CASSFRADYGYTF. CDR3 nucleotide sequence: TGTGCCAGCAGTTTCAGGGCTGACTATGGCTACACCTTC.